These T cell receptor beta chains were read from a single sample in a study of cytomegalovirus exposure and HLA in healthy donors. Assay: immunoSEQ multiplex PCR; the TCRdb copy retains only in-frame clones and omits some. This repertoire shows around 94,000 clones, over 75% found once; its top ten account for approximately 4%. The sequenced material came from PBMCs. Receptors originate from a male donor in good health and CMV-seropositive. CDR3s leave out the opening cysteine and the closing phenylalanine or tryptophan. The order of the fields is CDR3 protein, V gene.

ASTSLAGGGEQF	TRBV6-1
ASSLGTSNTDTQY	TRBV11-1
ASQYTDTQY	TRBV6-6
ASSYRGGNEQF	TRBV7-2
ASSIETGGNQPQH	TRBV19
ASSHYYDGYT	TRBV11-2
ATRAQGQGNYGYT	TRBV15
AWSPDRGSEVWNSPLH	TRBV30
ASRPSTRRNSPLH	TRBV28
ASSMSTFPEAF	TRBV19
ASSLDRTGSRQY	TRBV5-1
ASRWGGGLDTEAF	TRBV5-5
ASSPPGQETYGYT	TRBV7-8
ASSRGGRYNEQF	TRBV11-2
ASSTGTGNNEQF	TRBV27
ASSLLAQDTQY	TRBV11-2
ASSSGLNTEAF	TRBV6-6
ASSEAGGTDTQY	TRBV6-4
ASSDILAGGALANTGELF	TRBV5-4
ASSPTGTSETQY	TRBV18
ASSPTSGVRGYT	TRBV5-4
ASSGTGDNSPLH	TRBV6-1
ASFPTLAGETGELF	TRBV11-2
SVETGTNEQF	TRBV29-1
ASRKQGLTNTEAF	TRBV6-5
ASSLLVVQGHEQF	TRBV5-6
ASSPGGGVNTEAF	TRBV5-4